This is a list of T cell receptor beta chains from one sample in a study of shared clonotypes between healthy human individuals. Using immunoSEQ multiplex PCR, the repertoire was profiled, and TCRdb retains in-frame clones only, with some absent. The sample comprises roughly 650,000 clones, approximately 96% of which are singletons, and about 0.12% rests with the top ten. Sequencing was done on a sample of naive CD8+ T cells sorted from blood. Receptor source: a woman between 25 and 40 years old in good health. The CDR3 runs from the conserved cysteine through the conserved F or W. A D gene is named only where the DNA matches it firmly. Clone size is stated in some rows and not others, as once, few, many or a class when expanded.

j_call clone_size d_call v_call cdr3_nt cdr3_aa
TRBJ2-2 NA TRBD1 TRBV2 TGTGCCAGCAGTGAAGCTCCAGGGGGGAACACCGGGGAGCTGTTTTTT CASSEAPGGNTGELFF
TRBJ1-2 NA NA TRBV20-1 TGCAGCGCGCAGGACTATGGCTACACCTTC CSAQDYGYTF
TRBJ1-2 NA NA TRBV5-5 TGTGCCAGCAGGTCCGGTGGCGGCTACACCTTC CASRSGGGYTF
TRBJ2-7 NA NA TRBV28 TGTGCCAGCAGTTTAATGAGCCAAGCCGAGCAGTACTTC CASSLMSQAEQYF
TRBJ2-1 NA NA TRBV27 TGTGCCAGCAGTTTATGGGACGGTGGGGGGCGGTTCTTC CASSLWDGGGRFF
TRBJ2-2 NA NA TRBV30 TGTGCCTGGGACGGGGAGGAGCTGTTTTTT CAWDGEELFF
TRBJ1-2 NA NA TRBV28 TGTGCCAGCAGTTTATTTTTACGGGGGGAAGGCCTTGGCTACACCTTC CASSLFLRGEGLGYTF
TRBJ1-5 NA NA TRBV6-1 TGTGCCAGCAGTGAAATTGAGAATAGCAATCAGCCCCAGCATTTT CASSEIENSNQPQHF
TRBJ2-7 NA TRBD1 TRBV19 TGTGCCAGTAGTATAGTCGAGACTCGGACAGGGGTTACCTTCACCTACGAGCAGTACTTC CASSIVETRTGVTFTYEQYF
TRBJ2-2 NA NA TRBV6-5 TGTGCCAGCACGCAGGGCACCGGGGAGCTGTTTTTT CASTQGTGELFF
TRBJ1-2 once TRBD1 TRBV11-2 TGTGCCAGCAGCCGAGACACCAGGACAGGGAAGAGATTGGGCTACACCTTC CASSRDTRTGKRLGYTF
TRBJ2-7 NA TRBD1 TRBV5-1 TGCGCCAGCAGCTTGGAAGGACAGGGGGCGTACGAGCAGTACTTC CASSLEGQGAYEQYF
TRBJ1-6 NA NA TRBV4-1 TGCGCCAGCAGCCAAGGATCTTCACCCCTCCACTTT CASSQGSSPLHF
TRBJ2-7 once NA TRBV7-9 TGTGCCAGCAGCTTAACCGGGAGCCTTGGCGAGCAGTACTTC CASSLTGSLGEQYF
TRBJ1-1 once NA TRBV7-9 TGTGCCAGCTACAGACCGGGCACGAACACTGAAGCTTTCTTT CASYRPGTNTEAFF
TRBJ1-6 once NA TRBV1 TGCACCAGCATCTTAGACATCCGGGACAGACATAATTCACCCCTCCACTTT CTSILDIRDRHNSPLHF
TRBJ1-1 NA NA TRBV5-6 TGTGCCAGCAGCTTGGAGGTGGGACCGACGAACACTGAAGCTTTCTTT CASSLEVGPTNTEAFF
TRBJ2-7 NA TRBD2 TRBV10-1 TGCGCCAGCAGTGATAATCGGGAGCGGGACTACGAGCAGTACTTC CASSDNRERDYEQYF
TRBJ2-3 NA NA TRBV1 TGCACCAGCAGCCAAGAATCAGAAACCACGGGACCCAACTACCATAATAGCACAGATACGCAGTATTTT CTSSQESETTGPNYHNSTDTQYF
TRBJ2-1 NA TRBD2 TRBV4-2 TGTGCCAGCAGCCAAGACTGGACTAGCGCAAACAATGAGCAGTTCTTC CASSQDWTSANNEQFF
TRBJ2-1 NA NA TRBV7-6 TGTGCCAGCAGCTTAGAGATAAGTAGCTTGGAGCAGTTCTTC CASSLEISSLEQFF
TRBJ1-1 NA TRBD1 TRBV6-1 TGTGCCAGCAGAGCCCCGGACAGGGCCACTGAAGCTTTCTTT CASRAPDRATEAFF
TRBJ1-2 once NA TRBV5-1 TGCGCCAGCAGCTTGGCCCGACTCACACCCTATGTTCGGTTCTATGGCTACACCTTC CASSLARLTPYVRFYGYTF
TRBJ2-3 NA NA TRBV27 TGTGCCAGCAGTTTTGGGAGGAGTAACCTGCAGTATTTT CASSFGRSNLQYF
TRBJ1-2 NA NA TRBV4-1 TGCGCCAGCAGCCCAGGACTTGGTGGCTACACCTTC CASSPGLGGYTF
TRBJ2-7 NA NA TRBV27 TGTGCCAGCCGGGACTTATCCTACGAGCAGTACTTC CASRDLSYEQYF
TRBJ2-1 NA NA TRBV27 TGTGCCAGCAGTTTCTCTGTGGTTGGGGGTAGTGAGCAGTTCTTC CASSFSVVGGSEQFF
TRBJ2-7 NA NA TRBV28 TGTGCCAGCTCCTCAACCTACTCATACCCCCGCTACGAGCAGTACTTC CASSSTYSYPRYEQYF
TRBJ2-3 NA NA TRBV6-5 TGTGCCAGCAAACCGGGACTCAACACAGATACGCAGTATTTT CASKPGLNTDTQYF
TRBJ1-1 NA NA TRBV5-6 TGTGCCAGCAGCTTGGCCGCAGGGAGCACTGAAGCTTTCTTT CASSLAAGSTEAFF
TRBJ1-5 NA NA TRBV27 TGTGCCAGCAGTTCCCTGGGGGGGCCCCAGCATTTT CASSSLGGPQHF
TRBJ2-4 NA NA TRBV19 TGTGCCAGTAGTATTGAGGACGGGACCAAAAACATTCAGTACTTC CASSIEDGTKNIQYF
TRBJ2-1 NA TRBD2 TRBV5-6 TGTGCCAGCAGCTACGCCGGGACTAGTGATGATGAGCAGTTCTTC CASSYAGTSDDEQFF
TRBJ2-2 NA NA TRBV29-1 TGCAGCGTTGAAGAGGGGCGGTCTCTGGGAACCGGGGAGCTGTTTTTT CSVEEGRSLGTGELFF
TRBJ2-3 NA NA TRBV2 TGTGCCAGCAGGGACGCCCCAAGCACAGATACGCAGTATTTT CASRDAPSTDTQYF
TRBJ2-1 NA TRBD2 TRBV6-6 TGTGCCAGCAGTTTTAGCGGGACCGTCAATGAGCAGTTCTTC CASSFSGTVNEQFF
TRBJ1-4 few TRBD1 TRBV28 TGTGCCAGCAGTTTAGGACAGGGGAATGAAAAACTGTTTTTT CASSLGQGNEKLFF
TRBJ1-2 NA NA TRBV13 TGTGCCAGCAGTCCCCCTCTGCCGACGGAGAGCTATGGCTACACCTTC CASSPPLPTESYGYTF
TRBJ1-1 NA NA TRBV6-6 TGTGCCAGCAGTTACTCAGCGAACACTGAAGCTTTCTTT CASSYSANTEAFF
TRBJ1-2 NA NA TRBV5-4 TGTGCCAGCAGCTCAGGGGTGCAGGGGAGGGTTAACTATGGCTACACCTTC CASSSGVQGRVNYGYTF
TRBJ1-2 NA NA TRBV4-1 TGCGCCAGCAGCCAAGGGCAGGGGTATGGCTACACCTTC CASSQGQGYGYTF
TRBJ2-2 NA NA TRBV27 TGTGCCAGCAGTTTATATGACCTAGCGTACACCGGGGAGCTGTTTTTT CASSLYDLAYTGELFF
TRBJ1-2 NA NA TRBV15 TGTGCCACCAGCAGAGATAAAGGCTACACCTTC CATSRDKGYTF
TRBJ1-2 NA NA TRBV27 TGTGCCAGCAGTTTTCGAGGGAAAGGGGATGGCTACACCTTC CASSFRGKGDGYTF
TRBJ2-2 NA NA TRBV25-1 TGTGCCAGCAGTAACGGGAACACCGGGGAGCTGTTTTTT CASSNGNTGELFF
TRBJ1-4 NA NA TRBV27 TGTGCCAGCAGTTTAGGGGGATTTGGCGAAAAACTGTTTTTT CASSLGGFGEKLFF
TRBJ1-4 NA TRBD1 TRBV7-8 TGTGCCAGCAGCCCCCTGACAGGGCTTGATGAAAAACTGTTTTTT CASSPLTGLDEKLFF
TRBJ2-7 NA NA TRBV28 TGTGCCAGCAGTCCGTCCCTGGACAGCTACGAGCAGTACTTC CASSPSLDSYEQYF
TRBJ1-2 NA NA TRBV10-2 TGCGCCAGCAGTCTAGACAGGAACTATGGCTACACCTTC CASSLDRNYGYTF
TRBJ1-1 NA NA TRBV4-1 TGCGCCAGCAGCCAAGAACCGGCAGACAGGAACACTGAAGCTTTCTTT CASSQEPADRNTEAFF